This TCR beta chain was identified during a study of early T cells in non-severe SARS-CoV-2 infection. Unique molecular identifiers were added to individual cDNA molecules. TCRdb re-called the 5' RACE reads with MiXCR, one entry per CDR3 protein. The sample lists about 60,000 distinct CDR3 sequences; roughly a tenth were seen once. Between the trimmed V and J ends, which lost 6 bases and 6 bases, there was a span of 14 bases. This CDR3 comprises 14 residues. The germline gives CDR1 MNHNY, CDR2 SVGAGI (reference sequence). The TCR originated in an adult who was a healthcare worker with PCR-confirmed SARS-CoV-2 infection or an uninfected control (not recorded which). The sequenced sample consisted of whole blood. The gene calls are TRBV6-6 and TRBJ1-4, with D unclear. CDR3 in DNA: TGTGCCAGCAGGTCCGGGAGGGAGGATGAAAAACTGTTTTTT. Translating gives CASRSGREDEKLFF.